This T cell receptor (beta chain) was recovered during a study of Ad26.COV2.S vaccination and SARS-CoV-2 variants. Regarding treatment: around 19 received Ad26.COV2.S at low or high dose, single or two shots; roughly 5 received placebo; per-sample allocation not given. Sampling occurred on day 63 after the first vaccine or placebo injection. Vaccination used an Ad26 vector expressing Wuhan-strain SARS-CoV-2 spike. About this clone itself: What it recognizes is unknown.

Findings and limits, study-wide: Substantial response breadth was reportedly seen for spike-specific CD8+ and CD4+ T cells after vaccination.

TCRdb keeps only in-frame clones here, not all; method: immunoSEQ multiplex PCR. The sample lists fewer than 400,000 clones, around four fifths occurring once. Germline CDR1 and CDR2: SGHRS and YFSETQ. The length of the CDR3 is 13 residues. V was clipped by 4 bases and J by 6 bases, with 13 bases between them. The TCR sequence derives from a person between 18 and 60 years old who received the Ad26.COV2.S COVID-19 vaccine or a placebo. This chain uses TRBV5-1 with TRBJ1-2, with D perhaps TRBD1 (5 bases). The specimen comprised peripheral blood, sampled in a trial of Ad26.COV2.S vaccine versus placebo. CDR3: CASSIQGVDGYTF. Here the CDR3 DNA reads TGCGCCAGCAGCATTCAGGGAGTAGATGGCTACACCTTC.